This T cell receptor (beta chain) was recorded in a study of OX40 agonist ivuxolimab in advanced cancers. At the level of the whole study: Ivuxolimab was an agonistic, fully human IgG2 monoclonal antibody directed against OX40 (CD134), a costimulatory receptor. Intravenous ivuxolimab was administered to patients every 2 weeks at six dose levels: 0.01, 0.1, 0.3, 1.5, 3 and 10 mg/kg. Of the roughly 51 patients in dose escalation, some 20 had hepatocellular carcinoma, some 15 had melanoma, 9 had renal cell carcinoma and 9 had head and neck cancer. In the dose-escalation cohort, around 80% of patients were male, and the mean age was approximately 60 years with a range of about 23 to 79. Prior anti-PD-1, anti-PD-L1 or anti-CTLA-4 therapy was permitted, and checkpoint inhibitors had been received by under 50% of dose-escalation patients. Partial responses occurred in three dose-escalation patients, of whom one had hepatocellular carcinoma and two had cutaneous melanoma. The point of sequencing TCRbeta in the periphery was to test whether ivuxolimab changed TCR sequence diversity and drove clonal T-cell expansion. The monotherapy dose-escalation portion (N = 52 patients) of the phase I ivuxolimab trial is reported in the paper.

What the work shows at the level of the full study, not this receptor alone: Antigen specificity was not determined for the clonally expanded peripheral T cells. On average, CD8+ T cells showed more expanded clones than CD4+ T cells after ivuxolimab. Low levels of normalized T-cell clonal expansion were also seen in some patients who did not respond. At doses of 0.1 to 3.0 mg/kg, clonal expansion of both CD4+ and CD8+ T cells in blood was seen between baseline and week 6. In the 0.1-3.0 mg/kg groups, partial responders had among the lowest normalized peripheral clonal expansion, particularly in CD8+ T cells.

The CDR3 runs 14 residues from the cysteine to the phenylalanine. Just the 42-base CDR3 DNA is kept, in frame starting at base 1. The germline V gene yields MDHEN for CDR1 and SYDVKM for CDR2. Trimming costs V 7 bases and J 3 bases, and their ends lie 12 bases apart. Of note for this clone: The target of this receptor is not known. Qualities for individual bases were not recorded, and no much larger clone is one base off.

Patients with autoimmune disease history or receiving systemic immunosuppression were excluded from the trial. Peripheral blood for TCR sequencing was collected from all dose cohorts at baseline, on cycle 4 day 1, and on cycle 7 day 1. The samples were drawn from a first-in-human, open-label, multicenter phase I dose-escalation trial of ivuxolimab. The trial enrolled adults with locally advanced or metastatic head and neck squamous cell, hepatocellular, melanoma or renal cell carcinoma. Before TCR sequencing, CD4+ T cells and CD8+ T cells were sorted from peripheral blood as separate populations. For sequencing of the TCRbeta CDR3 region, genomic DNA was extracted from the sorted cells. The immunoSEQ Assay was used to sequence the TCRbeta CDR3 regions. TCRdb mirrors the immuneACCESS table, restricted to in-frame sequences. Some clones are absent from its copies; in checked studies, under half trace to an unresolved V gene, and the reason for the others is unknown. In all, the sample holds around 95,000 clones, and approximately 90% of those were seen once. The ten largest clones represent approximately 0.55% of the sample.

The clonotype comes from an adult with an advanced solid tumor such as melanoma, head and neck, liver or kidney cancer. This specimen was CD4+ or CD8+ T cells sorted from blood, taken in a trial of the OX40 agonist ivuxolimab. The rearranged chain carries TRBV28 and TRBJ2-2; possibly the D gene is TRBD2, per 6 matching bases. The CDR3: CASTRDWDTGELFF. The nucleotide sequence reads TGTGCCAGCACGAGGGACTGGGACACCGGGGAGCTGTTTTTT.